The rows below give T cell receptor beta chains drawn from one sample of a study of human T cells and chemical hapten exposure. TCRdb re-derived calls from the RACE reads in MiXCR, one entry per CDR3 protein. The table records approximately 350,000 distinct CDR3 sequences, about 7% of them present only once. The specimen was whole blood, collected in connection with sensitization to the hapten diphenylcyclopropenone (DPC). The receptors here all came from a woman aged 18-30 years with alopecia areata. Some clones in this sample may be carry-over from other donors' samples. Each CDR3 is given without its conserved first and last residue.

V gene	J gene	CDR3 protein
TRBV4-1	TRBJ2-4	ASSQATLNIQY
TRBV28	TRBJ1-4	ASSLRDEKLF
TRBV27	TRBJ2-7	ASSLDRGYTEQY
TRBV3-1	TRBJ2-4	ASSQGGGWDSVLAKNIQY
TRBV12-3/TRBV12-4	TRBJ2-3	ASSLIYFREGPSTDTQY
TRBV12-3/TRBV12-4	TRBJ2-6	ASSLGTVISGANVLT
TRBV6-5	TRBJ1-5	ASSSSPDSNQPQH
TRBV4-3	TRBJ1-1	ASSQAGTGKEAF
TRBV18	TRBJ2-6	ASSPTGANVLT
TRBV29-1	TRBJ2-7	SVVSSGTDEQY
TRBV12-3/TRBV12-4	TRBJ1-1	ASSSQGVRSAF
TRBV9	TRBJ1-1	ASSTAGMEAF
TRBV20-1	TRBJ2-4	SARDYGAIKNIQY
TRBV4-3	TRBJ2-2	ASSQGAGTGELF
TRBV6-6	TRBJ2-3	ASSRGHGHTDTQY
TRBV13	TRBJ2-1	ASSQVTGPTYNEQF
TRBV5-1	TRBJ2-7	ASRRIPLGESSSYEQY
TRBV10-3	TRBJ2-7	AISDERTSNEQY
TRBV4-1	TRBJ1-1	ASSPIGRKDTEAF
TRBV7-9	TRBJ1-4	ASSLARGMEF
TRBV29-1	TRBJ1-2	SVREVWGNYGYT
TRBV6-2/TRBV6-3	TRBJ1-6	ASSYPIRDSPLH
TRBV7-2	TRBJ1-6	ASSLVGGARLNSPLH
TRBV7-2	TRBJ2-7	ATSERGPYYEQY
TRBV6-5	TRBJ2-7	ASSYSIPGFPYEQY
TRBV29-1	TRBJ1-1	SVVSWMNTEAF